The TCR beta chain under discussion was sequenced for a study of tumor-infiltrating lymphocytes in primary liver carcinoma. Study-level background: Patients had primary liver carcinoma treated by surgical resection.

Whole-study results and caveats: Each sample was bulk and unsorted; consequently, CD4+ and CD8+ repertoires were not compared. Tumor-adjacent and tumor-blood pairs showed less overlap than tumor region pairs.

Germline DNA was extracted too, while blood RNA derived from unsorted whole blood. Investigators obtained 3.5 to 4.5 milliliters of peripheral blood ahead of surgery. Starting from approximately 470 ng of total RNA, TCR beta cDNA was produced with a primer in the constant region. Sequencing libraries for TCR beta derived from three nested multiplex PCR rounds that used slightly modified ARM-PCR. From the multiplex PCR reads, TCRdb called clonotypes with MiXCR, one entry per CDR3 protein. The table includes hundreds of thousands of distinct CDR3 sequences, roughly three fifths detected once. Of note for this clonotype: Antigen specificity is unknown. One end of the junction fails to match germline, which may point to a read error.

Material for sequencing was peripheral blood. The TCR originated in a woman younger than 45 with primary liver carcinoma and hepatitis B virus infection.

DNA for the CDR3: TGCGCCAGCAGCCAAGAGAGTAGCGAGATAGGCTCTGGGGCCAACGTCATGGCTTTC. It is translated as CASSQESSEIGSGANVMAF. The rearrangement uses TRBV4-3 and TRBJ2-6, with D perhaps TRBD1 or TRBD2 (5 bases each). The germline V gene has CDR1 LGHNA and CDR2 YSLEER. The length of the CDR3 is 19 residues.